This TCR beta chain stems from a study of metastatic and nonmetastatic thyroid tumors. This clone showed up many times. The germline gives CDR1 MNHEY, CDR2 SMNVEV (reference sequence). Trimming left V 5 bases short and J 2 bases short, with 16 bases between. The CDR3 extends over 15 amino acids. Thyroid surgery was preceded by no treatment in any patient. MiXCR was used by TCRdb to re-call the PCR reads. The repertoire holds about 43,000 clones, with around 3.1% as singletons. The clonotype was recovered from a female donor with papillary thyroid cancer or a benign thyroid nodule (not recorded which). Some clones in this sample may be carry-over from other donors' samples. The J gene is TRBJ2-7, the V gene TRBV27; a weak D match, TRBD1 (7 bases). The sequenced material came from blood. The CDR3 region is CASSLKPGGTYEQYF. As DNA, the CDR3 is TGTGCCAGCAGTCTCAAACCAGGGGGGACCTACGAGCAGTACTTC.